This passage covers 31 T cell receptor beta chains from one sample sequenced in a study of T-cell memory formation after mild COVID-19. Each CDR3 protein is one row after TCRdb ran MiXCR on the 5' RACE reads. The sample gives 550,000 to 600,000 distinct CDR3 sequences, 15% to 20% of which show up once; just over 8% is in the top ten. Sequencing input: PBMCs or a T cell subset sorted from them (not recorded which). The receptors here all came from an adult woman who had mild COVID-19 (a few samples of this study predate the infection). Cell type and time point are not known.

This clonotype has just a few counts. The rearrangement links TRBV7-9 to TRBJ1-6, with 7 nucleotides matching TRBD1. Germline values: CDR1 SEHNR, CDR2 FQNEAQ (reference sequence). Trimming cost V 1 base and J 15 bases; bases outside gene matches: 3. The CDR3 consists of 12 residues. The CDR3 sequence: CASSLVGTDLHF. CDR3 DNA sequence: TGTGCCAGCAGCTTAGTCGGGACAGACCTCCACTTT. The full variable domain, rest sourced from reference TRBV7-9 and TRBJ1-6, is DTGVSQNPRHKITKRGQNVTFRCDPISEHNRLYWYRQTLGQGPEFLTYFQNEAQLEKSRLLSDRFSAERPKGSFSTLEIQRTEQGDSAMYLCASSLVGTDLHFGNGTRLTVT.

The chain's CDR3 is CASSFRQMNTEAFF. DNA of the CDR3: TGTGCCAGCAGCTTTAGGCAGATGAACACTGAAGCTTTCTTT. This sequence joins TRBV7-2 and TRBJ1-1; D remains ambiguous. The CDR3 contains 14 residues. Germline values: CDR1 SGHTA, CDR2 FQGNSA. Trimming cost V 3 bases and J 0 bases, with 8 bases left between them. Complete variable domain (other parts from reference TRBV7-2 and TRBJ1-1): GAGVSQSPSNKVTEKGKDVELRCDPISGHTALYWYRQSLGQGLEFLIYFQGNSAPDKSGLPSDRFSAERTGGSVSTLTIQRTQQEDSAVYLCASSFRQMNTEAFFGQGTRLTVV.

This clonotype showed up just a few times. The chain recombines TRBV27 with TRBJ2-2; 9 nucleotides align to TRBD1. J gave up 6 bases and V 8 bases, and 16 bases lay outside the gene matches. There are 17 residues in the CDR3. In germline, CDR1 is MNHEY, CDR2 SMNVEV (reference sequence). The chain's CDR3 is CASRYRSPGQGPGELFF. The CDR3 DNA is TGTGCCAGCCGATACAGGAGTCCGGGACAGGGTCCCGGGGAGCTGTTTTTT.

This clonotype has more than one count but fewer than ten. This rearrangement joins TRBV2 to TRBJ2-1, with 7 bases identical to TRBD1. The CDR3 runs 16 residues. V trimming: 3 bases; J trimming: 7 bases; junction bases outside the gene matches: 12. The germline V gene has CDR1 SNHLY and CDR2 FYNNEI. CDR3 DNA: TGTGCCAGCAGTGAGGGCAGAGGGGGCGTAATGAATGAGCAGTTCTTC. This codes for CASSEGRGGVMNEQFF.

The sample holds a few counts of this clonotype. This sequence joins TRBV18 and TRBJ2-2; 7 bases fit TRBD1. CDR3 length: 17 amino acids. Germline lookup yields CDR1 KGHSH and CDR2 LQKENI. The junction had 4 bases not matched to a gene; V was cut back by 0 bases and J by 0 bases. CDR3 region: CASSPPVQGANTGELFF. CDR3 DNA: TGTGCCAGCTCACCACCGGTCCAGGGGGCGAACACCGGGGAGCTGTTTTTT.

CDR3: CASRPSEIWSSAFF. CDR3 coding DNA: TGTGCCAGCAGGCCTTCGGAAATATGGAGCTCAGCTTTCTTT. The rearrangement joins TRBV6-5 to TRBJ1-1; unclear D gene. The germline V gene has CDR1 MNHEY and CDR2 SVGAGI. There are 14 residues in the CDR3. With 6 bases removed from V and 10 bases from J, the gap between germline ends came to 21 bases.

A few counts support this clonotype. CDR3 sequence (DNA): TGTGCCAGCAGCAAAGCTGGGTTGGGACGGGGGCTGTTTTTT. It is translated as CASSKAGLGRGLFF. The rearrangement uses TRBV21-1 and TRBJ1-4; no check of the table's D call, TRBD1, against the DNA was made. TRBV21-1 corresponds to a pseudogene. The CDR3 length is 14 residues.

The J gene is TRBJ2-3, the V gene TRBV6-1; D ambiguous. Germline V gives CDR1 MNHNS, CDR2 SASEGT. The CDR3 length is 14 residues. V lost 5 bases and J 8 bases, leaving 17 bases between the germline ends. The CDR3 region is CASSNLAPAVTQYF. The CDR3 nucleotides are TGTGCCAGCAGTAACCTGGCTCCCGCCGTTACGCAGTATTTT.

The V call is TRBV30, the J call TRBJ2-2; unclear D gene. Trimming shortened V by 3 bases and J by 11 bases, and 10 bases separated the two germline ends. CDR1 is GTSNPN and CDR2 is SVGIG in the germline V gene (reference sequence). This CDR3 spans 11 amino acids. The CDR3: CAWRSGPELFF. For the CDR3, the DNA is TGTGCCTGGAGGTCCGGGCCCGAGCTGTTTTTT.

This clonotype occurred many times. The chain uses TRBV7-3 and TRBJ2-7; D gene unclear. This CDR3 is 12 amino acids long. V lost 2 bases, J lost 6 bases, and 8 bases lay in between. In germline, CDR1 is SGHTA, CDR2 FQGTGA. DNA for the CDR3: TGTGCCAGCAGCTTAGACTCGGCCGAGCAGTACTTC. Its translation is CASSLDSAEQYF.

In this sample, this clonotype turned up a few times. The chain is built from TRBV7-2 and TRBJ2-7; the D gene is possibly TRBD2 (5 bases). The germline V and J ends were trimmed by 3 bases and 1 base, with 10 bases remaining between them. There are 14 residues in the CDR3. Germline V gives CDR1 SGHTA, CDR2 FQGNSA. The CDR3 reads CASSLARTSYEQYF. In DNA form, the CDR3 reads TGTGCCAGCAGCTTGGCCCGGACTTCCTACGAGCAGTACTTC.

In its sample, this clonotype was seen many times. The chain carries TRBV5-6 and TRBJ2-7; no firm D call. There are 14 residues in the CDR3. CDR1 is SGHDT and CDR2 is YYEEEE in the germline V gene. Trimming stripped 0 bases from V and 2 bases from J, with 9 bases between. The CDR3 reads CASSLGRQTYEQYF. The CDR3 bases are TGTGCCAGCAGCTTGGGGAGACAAACCTACGAGCAGTACTTC.

The chain has TRBV15 and TRBJ1-4, with a weak D call TRBD1 (6 bases). The V end lost 6 bases, the J end lost 7 bases, and 18 bases lay between the germline ends. CDR1 is LNHNV, CDR2 YYDKDF, per germline (reference sequence). The CDR3 contains 15 residues. CDR3 residues: CATRDSRVGIEKLFF. The CDR3 bases are TGTGCCACCAGGGACAGCCGGGTCGGAATTGAAAAACTGTTTTTT.

This clonotype has a handful of counts. V gene TRBV5-4 combines with J gene TRBJ2-6; D is uncertain. This CDR3 contains 14 residues. V lost 4 bases, J lost 2 bases, and 7 bases lay in between. CDR1 is SGHNT, CDR2 YYREEE, per germline (reference sequence). DNA of the CDR3: TGTGCCAGCAGCGGGTGGGCTGGGGCCAACGTCCTGACTTTC. Translated, it gives CASSGWAGANVLTF.

This clonotype was seen a few times. The chain employs TRBV12-3 or TRBV12-4 and TRBJ2-3, with a weak D call TRBD1 (7 bases). Trimming removed 3 bases at V and 8 bases at J, with 18 bases between. The CDR3 is made up of 15 amino acids. This CDR3 reads CASSFPRGDIGTQYF. CDR3 DNA: TGTGCCAGCAGTTTCCCCAGGGGGGACATAGGTACGCAGTATTTT.

V gene TRBV7-9 combines with J gene TRBJ1-2, with 7 bases identical to TRBD1. The germline gives CDR1 SEHNR, CDR2 FQNEAQ (reference sequence). The V and J ends lost 2 bases and 3 bases, in that order; junction bases with no gene match: 3. The CDR3 sequence is 14 residues long. This CDR3 reads CASSLWDSYYGYTF. CDR3 nucleotides: TGTGCCAGCAGCTTATGGGACAGCTACTATGGCTACACCTTC.

This clonotype was observed a few times. CDR3 in amino acids: CASSQSRWQETQYF. CDR3 nucleotide sequence: TGTGCCAGCAGTCAGTCCCGGTGGCAAGAGACCCAGTACTTC. The chain uses TRBV12-3 or TRBV12-4 and TRBJ2-5, with D unclear. The CDR3 sequence is 14 residues long. Trimming shortened V by 5 bases and J by 2 bases, and 12 bases separated the two germline ends.

The genes are TRBV20-1 and TRBJ2-7, with 7 positions matching TRBD1. The CDR3 covers 13 residues. Germline CDR1 reads DFQATT; CDR2 reads SNEGSKA (reference sequence). V gave up 6 bases and J gave up 0 bases; unmatched junction bases: 5. CDR3 bases: TGCAGTGCCCCGGGACAGAGCTCCTACGAGCAGTACTTC. It codes for CSAPGQSSYEQYF.

The chain employs TRBV12-3 or TRBV12-4 and TRBJ2-7; 9 bases line up with TRBD1. The CDR3 extends over 16 amino acids. Trimming removed 3 bases from V and 2 bases from J; junction bases left unmatched: 8. CDR3 nucleotide sequence: TGTGCCAGCAGTTTGAAATCTGGGACAGGGACCTACGAGCAGTACTTC. This encodes CASSLKSGTGTYEQYF.

This clonotype was counted between two and nine times. The chain combines TRBV10-3 with TRBJ2-7, with D perhaps matching TRBD1 (5 bases). Germline V gives CDR1 ENHRY, CDR2 SYGVKD. Trimming removed 3 bases from V and 3 bases from J, with 6 bases in between. This CDR3 is built from 12 residues. The CDR3 here is CAISDTGYEQYF. The CDR3 DNA reads TGTGCCATCAGTGACACAGGCTACGAGCAGTACTTC.

This clonotype has just a few counts. J is TRBJ2-1 and V is TRBV30; unclear D gene. The V gene lost 8 bases and the J gene lost 3 bases, with 8 bases spanning the gap. CDR1 and CDR2 from the germline V gene are GTSNPN and SVGIG (reference sequence). CDR3 length: 11 amino acids. CDR3 nucleotide sequence: TGTGCCGGAGAGTACTACAATGAGCAGTTCTTC. Protein: CAGEYYNEQFF.

V is TRBV24-1 and J is TRBJ2-2; D unclear. From germline, CDR1 is KGHDR and CDR2 SFDVKD. The CDR3 totals 14 residues. V was clipped by 3 bases and J by 0 bases, with 4 bases between them. CDR3 sequence: CATSDNTNTGELFF. CDR3 sequence (DNA): TGTGCCACCAGTGATAATACGAACACCGGGGAGCTGTTTTTT.

This clonotype was seen more than once but under ten times. The chain couples TRBV25-1 to TRBJ2-5; D is ambiguous. Trimming shortened V by 0 bases and J by 0 bases, and 8 bases separated the two germline ends. The germline V gene has CDR1 MGHDK and CDR2 SYGVNS. There are 15 residues in the CDR3. CDR3 coding DNA: TGTGCCAGCAGTGAATACGGGCAGAACCAAGAGACCCAGTACTTC. Translating it yields CASSEYGQNQETQYF.

This clonotype was observed a handful of times. J is TRBJ2-2 and V is TRBV27; TRBD2 might be the D (5 bases). The V gene's germline CDR1 is MNHEY and CDR2 SMNVEV (reference sequence). This CDR3 is built from 15 residues. V lost 3 bases and J lost 6, with 14 bases in between. Here the CDR3 DNA reads TGTGCCAGCAGTTTCGAGCGGCCGGTGGCCGGGGAGCTGTTTTTT. Translating gives CASSFERPVAGELFF.

This clonotype was seen only a few times. The chain recombines TRBV20-1 with TRBJ2-1; TRBD2 might be the D (6 bases). The V end was cut by 3 bases, the J end by 0 bases, with 12 bases between. Germline V gives CDR1 DFQATT, CDR2 SNEGSKA (reference sequence). This CDR3 spans 15 amino acids. CDR3 in amino acids: CSASSGRSSYNEQFF. For the CDR3, the DNA is TGCAGTGCTAGTAGTGGGAGGAGCTCCTACAATGAGCAGTTCTTC.

In its sample, this clonotype was seen a few times. V gene TRBV16 combines with J gene TRBJ2-7; D gene unclear. Per germline, CDR1 KGHSY and CDR2 FQNENV. V dropped 4 bases and J dropped 1 base, with 11 bases sitting between them. This CDR3 spans 14 amino acids. The CDR3 DNA sequence: TGTGCCAGCAGCCTTGGGAAGGTGTCCTACGAGCAGTACTTC. It encodes CASSLGKVSYEQYF.

Here the CDR3 reads CRGPGQGAYGYTF. The CDR3 nucleotides are TGCAGGGGCCCGGGACAGGGGGCCTATGGCTACACCTTC. V gene TRBV20-1 combines with J gene TRBJ1-2; 12 bases line up with TRBD1. The CDR3 extends over 13 amino acids. Germline V gene data show CDR1 as DFQATT and CDR2 as SNEGSKA (reference sequence).

This clonotype turned up a few times. V and J are TRBV20-1 and TRBJ2-1, with TRBD2 matching 11 bases. The CDR3 is 16 residues long. V shed 4 bases, J shed 2 bases, and the junction held 7 bases outside the gene matches. CDR1 DFQATT and CDR2 SNEGSKA come from the germline V gene (reference sequence). The chain's CDR3 is CSATKLAGVTYNEQFF. The DNA for the CDR3 is TGCAGTGCTACCAAACTAGCGGGGGTGACCTACAATGAGCAGTTCTTC.

The chain recombines TRBV7-3 with TRBJ1-3, with D hard to call. Germline lookup yields CDR1 SGHTA and CDR2 FQGTGA. CDR3 length: 17 residues. The V and J ends lost 0 bases and 4 bases respectively, with 16 bases between them. Written as DNA, the CDR3 is TGTGCCAGCAGCTTAACCCATTATCCCGTTCGGGGAAACACCATATATTTT. This sequence encodes CASSLTHYPVRGNTIYF.

In this sample, this clonotype turned up a few times. An end of the junction differs from the germline gene, which may be a read error. The chain has TRBV6-2 or TRBV6-3 and TRBJ2-1; D is unresolved. Per germline, CDR1 MNHEY and CDR2 SVGEGT. This CDR3 comprises 16 residues. CDR3 sequence (DNA): TGTGCCAGCAGTCACTCCCTATTGATCTCCTACAATGAGCAGTTCTTC. Residues: CASSHSLLISYNEQFF.

This clonotype was counted only a few times. The V call is TRBV6-5, the J call TRBJ2-7, with 9 bases that match TRBD1. V lost 10 bases and J lost 2; bases outside the gene matches: 9. CDR1 is MNHEY, CDR2 SVGAGI, per germline. The CDR3 consists of 14 residues. The CDR3 here is CATGDRVQPYEQYF. The CDR3 nucleotides are TGTGCCACCGGGGACAGGGTCCAACCCTACGAGCAGTACTTC.